Listed here are 2 T cell receptor beta chains from one sample, sequenced in a study of early T cells in non-severe SARS-CoV-2 infection. One entry per CDR3 protein, called by TCRdb with MiXCR from the 5' RACE reads. The sample shows about 69,000 distinct CDR3 sequences, about 4.6% of them seen only once. The sequences come from whole blood, collected at baseline. The receptors originated from an adult who was a healthcare worker with PCR-confirmed SARS-CoV-2 infection or an uninfected control (not recorded which). The donor label of this sample is uncertain.

This clonotype was recorded at least ten times. The rearrangement joins TRBV6-1 to TRBJ2-3, with TRBD1 identical over 8 bases. CDR3 length equals 14 residues. Trimming removed 11 bases from V and 3 bases from J; junction bases left unmatched: 10. Germline V gene data show CDR1 as MNHNS and CDR2 as SASEGT. The CDR3 coding sequence is TGTGCCGGCGCTATGGGACAGGAGACAGATACGCAGTATTTT. Translation: CAGAMGQETDTQYF.

This clonotype was detected only a few times. CDR3 nucleotide sequence: TGTGCCTGGAGTATCCTAGGCCTCCAACGCTCCTATAATTCACCCCTCCACTTT. Protein: CAWSILGLQRSYNSPLHF. The rearrangement uses TRBV30 and TRBJ1-6; no reliable D call. The CDR3 totals 18 residues. Germline values: CDR1 GTSNPN, CDR2 SVGIG (reference sequence). V was clipped by 2 bases and J by 0 bases, with 17 bases between them. Full variable domain (rest looked up from reference TRBV30 and TRBJ1-6): SQTIHQWPATLVQPVGSPLSLECTVEGTSNPNLYWYRQAAGRGLQLLFYSVGIGQISSEVPQNLSASRPQDRQFILSSKKLLLSDSGFYLCAWSILGLQRSYNSPLHFGNGTRLTVT.